This is a list of T cell receptor beta chains from one sample in a study of blood T cells in healthy people across ages. TCRdb processed the 5' RACE reads anew with MiXCR; each CDR3 protein has one entry. Here the sample spans some 1.1 million distinct CDR3 sequences, 35% to 45% being singletons. The sequenced sample was blood. The source of these receptors is a man between 18 and 29 years old in good health. Each CDR3 is given with its conserved first and last residue. A D gene is named only where the DNA matches it firmly. For some rows the clone size is stated as once, few or many, or as a class when expanded; others skip it.

TRBJ2-1 TRBV7-2 few . CASSLSGPSNEQFF TGTGCCAGCAGCTTAAGTGGCCCGTCCAATGAGCAGTTCTTC
TRBJ1-2 TRBV7-2 few . CASSLEVGLYTF TGTGCCAGCAGCTTAGAGGTGGGGCTCTACACCTTC
TRBJ1-5 TRBV6-5 . TRBD1 CASGGQVDQPQHF TGTGCCAGCGGGGGACAGGTTGATCAGCCCCAGCATTTT
TRBJ2-1 TRBV2 few TRBD2 CASSSTSGGRTYNEQFF TGTGCCAGCAGTTCTACTAGCGGGGGTCGTACCTACAATGAGCAGTTCTTC
TRBJ2-1 TRBV7-6 . TRBD1 CASSLRGTGFLSSYNEQFF TGTGCCAGCAGCTTAAGAGGGACAGGTTTTTTAAGCTCCTACAATGAGCAGTTCTTC
TRBJ1-1 TRBV7-3 . . CASSAGGGRNTEAFF TGTGCCAGCAGCGCCGGAGGGGGACGGAACACTGAAGCTTTCTTT
TRBJ2-3 TRBV7-9 . . CTSSSRDRLTDTQYF TGTACCAGCAGCTCCCGGGACCGGCTCACAGATACGCAGTATTTT
TRBJ2-1 TRBV4-3 . TRBD2 CASSQPAGGNNEQFF TGCGCCAGCAGCCAACCTGCGGGGGGGAACAATGAGCAGTTCTTC
TRBJ2-3 TRBV7-2 few . CASSLPPRTDTQYF TGTGCCAGCAGCCTTCCCCCTCGCACAGATACGCAGTATTTT
TRBJ2-1 TRBV11-1 . TRBD2 CASSLILARNEQFF TGTGCCAGCAGCTTAATACTAGCGAGGAATGAGCAGTTCTTC
TRBJ2-3 TRBV6-2/TRBV6-3 . . CASSPRWGLPSTDTQYF TGTGCCAGCAGTCCACGGTGGGGACTCCCTAGCACAGATACGCAGTATTTT
TRBJ1-1 TRBV6-4 few TRBD1 CASRQGQQAFF TGTGCCAGCAGGCAGGGACAGCAAGCTTTCTTT
TRBJ1-2 TRBV12-3/TRBV12-4 few TRBD1 CASRPGQGDYGYTF TGTGCCAGCAGACCGGGACAGGGAGACTATGGCTACACCTTC
TRBJ1-6 TRBV6-6 . TRBD1 CASSQLTGDSPLHF TGTGCCAGCAGCCAACTTACAGGGGATTCACCCCTCCACTTT
TRBJ1-4 TRBV7-2 . . CASSLQVALNEKLFF TGTGCCAGCAGCTTGCAGGTGGCCCTCAATGAAAAACTGTTTTTT
TRBJ2-1 TRBV5-5 . . CASSLGRRGSYNEQFF TGTGCCAGCAGCTTGGGACGGAGGGGGTCCTACAATGAGCAGTTCTTC
TRBJ2-7 TRBV2 . . CASSGTGAGSYNEQYF TGTGCCAGCAGTGGGACGGGTGCTGGGTCCTACAATGAGCAGTACTTC
TRBJ1-2 TRBV12-3/TRBV12-4 once . CASSLARGVYGYTF TGTGCCAGCAGTTTAGCGCGTGGGGTCTATGGCTACACCTTC
TRBJ2-1 TRBV6-5 once TRBD1 CASSRQGDYNEQFF TGTGCCAGCAGTCGACAGGGTGACTACAATGAGCAGTTCTTC
TRBJ1-1 TRBV6-1 . . CASSEGRHTEAFF TGTGCCAGCAGTGAAGGGAGGCACACTGAAGCTTTCTTT
TRBJ1-5 TRBV28 . . CASSAAAGNQPQHF TGTGCCAGCAGTGCAGCTGCGGGCAATCAGCCCCAGCATTTT
TRBJ2-3 TRBV5-1 . TRBD2 CASSLELAGSSTDTQYF TGCGCCAGCAGCTTGGAACTAGCGGGATCTAGCACAGATACGCAGTATTTT
TRBJ2-1 TRBV19 few TRBD2 CASLGQRGVTNEQFF TGTGCCAGTCTGGGCCAGCGGGGGGTTACGAATGAGCAGTTCTTC
TRBJ2-1 TRBV4-1 . TRBD2 CASSQDGRGGSYNEQFF TGCGCCAGCAGCCAAGATGGGCGGGGGGGTTCCTACAATGAGCAGTTCTTC
TRBJ2-3 TRBV29-1 many . CSVDTDTGSDTQYF TGCAGCGTTGATACCGACACAGGATCAGATACGCAGTATTTT
TRBJ1-1 TRBV25-1 . . CASSDTRTETEAFF TGTGCCAGCAGTGACACGAGGACAGAAACTGAAGCTTTCTTT
TRBJ2-5 TRBV19 . . CASRERTGKETQYF TGTGCCAGTAGGGAACGGACGGGTAAAGAGACCCAGTACTTC
TRBJ2-1 TRBV12-3/TRBV12-4 many TRBD2 CASRRTSFREQFF TGTGCCAGCAGGAGGACTAGCTTTCGGGAGCAGTTCTTC
TRBJ1-2 TRBV29-1 few . CSVEVNPDSRYNYGYTF TGCAGCGTTGAAGTGAATCCGGACAGCCGCTATAACTATGGCTACACCTTC
TRBJ1-2 TRBV10-3 . . CAISNSTRTGCGYTF TGTGCCATCAGTAATTCTACGCGAACAGGGTGCGGCTACACCTTC
TRBJ2-3 TRBV9 few . CASSVAGSILDTQYF TGTGCCAGCAGCGTAGCAGGGTCCATACTGGATACGCAGTATTTT
TRBJ2-5 TRBV5-1 . . CASSPGTFEETQYF TGCGCCAGCAGCCCCGGGACCTTCGAAGAGACCCAGTACTTC
TRBJ2-3 TRBV20-1 few . CSASSPGQLSTDTQYF TGCAGTGCTAGTTCCCCGGGACAACTTAGCACAGATACGCAGTATTTT
TRBJ1-1 TRBV4-3 . . CASSQVRADEAFF TGCGCCAGCAGCCAAGTCAGGGCAGATGAAGCTTTCTTT
TRBJ2-2 TRBV27 few . CASSPLAGQTNTGELFF TGTGCCAGCAGCCCCCTGGCCGGGCAGACGAACACCGGGGAGCTGTTTTTT
TRBJ2-4 TRBV20-1 . TRBD1 CSARDRGNIQYF TGCAGTGCTCGAGACAGGGGCAACATTCAGTACTTC
TRBJ2-3 TRBV7-9 few . CASSLRTEAQYF TGTGCTAGCAGCCTCCGGACAGAGGCGCAGTATTTT
TRBJ2-7 TRBV7-2 . . CASSLAPTLYNGQYF TGTGCCAGCAGCTTAGCCCCTACACTCTACAATGGGCAGTACTTC
TRBJ2-3 TRBV5-8 few TRBD1 CASSLGTGGDTQYF TGTGCCAGCAGCTTAGGGACAGGGGGAGATACGCAGTATTTT
TRBJ2-7 TRBV2 . . CASKRGAGAYNEQYF TGTGCCAGCAAACGAGGGGCAGGCGCCTACAATGAGCAGTACTTC
TRBJ2-1 TRBV4-3 . . CASSQDGVGGYNEQFF TGCGCCAGCAGCCAAGATGGAGTAGGGGGTTACAATGAGCAGTTCTTC
TRBJ2-7 TRBV12-3/TRBV12-4 once . CASSLRGIVRYF TGTGCCAGCAGTTTAAGGGGGATTGTGCGGTACTTC
TRBJ2-3 TRBV5-1 few TRBD1 CASSEGQGRADTQYF TGCGCCAGCAGCGAGGGACAGGGGCGTGCAGATACGCAGTATTTT
TRBJ2-1 TRBV9 few . CASSVIAGYYNEQFF TGTGCCAGCAGCGTAATAGCAGGTTACTACAATGAGCAGTTCTTC